The 6 T cell receptor beta chains below were found in one sample sequenced in a study of siplizumab effects on memory and regulatory T cells. Libraries were prepared by immunoSEQ multiplex PCR; TCRdb keeps only in-frame clonotypes and omits some of them. The data show some 52,000 clones, 95% to 97% seen once. The sample comprised naive CD4+ T cells sorted from blood. These receptors all stem from a human donor in good health.

This chain uses TRBV18 with TRBJ2-3, with 7 bases aligning to TRBD2. The CDR3 runs 15 residues. Losses at the gene ends were 0 bases for V and 4 bases for J; bases not matched to a gene: 4. Per the germline V gene, CDR1 is KGHSH and CDR2 is LQKENI. This CDR3 reads CASSPPGGLPDTQYF. CDR3 sequence (DNA): TGTGCCAGCTCACCACCGGGGGGGTTGCCAGATACGCAGTATTTT.

This clone appeared a single time. The genes are TRBV19 and TRBJ1-2, with 8 bases lining up with TRBD1. CDR3 size: 16 residues. V shed 8 bases, J shed 2 bases, and the junction held 13 bases outside the gene matches. Germline CDR1 and CDR2: LNHDA and SQIVND (reference sequence). Here the CDR3 DNA reads TGTGCCAGTGATACGAACCGGGACAGGAAAAACTATGGCTACACCTTC. Translating gives CASDTNRDRKNYGYTF.

This clone was detected once. The rearrangement joins TRBV4-1 to TRBJ2-7, with a weak D call TRBD1 (6 bases). Trimming took off 7 bases at V and 0 bases at J, with 25 bases between the two ends. Germline CDR1 and CDR2: MGHRA and YSYEKL. This CDR3 region has 18 residues. The chain's CDR3 is CASTPGQGSGASSYEQYF. The DNA for the CDR3 is TGCGCCAGCACCCCCGGGCAGGGGTCCGGGGCGTCCTCCTACGAGCAGTACTTC.

DNA for the CDR3: TGCGCCAGCAGTTCGCAAGGACAGGGATCAACCGGGGAGCTGTTTTTT. This codes for CASSSQGQGSTGELFF. The rearrangement joins TRBV5-1 to TRBJ2-2, with TRBD1 matching 8 bases. This CDR3 is 16 amino acids long. The V gene end was trimmed by 5 bases and the J gene end by 5 bases; junction bases not matched to a gene: 11. From germline, CDR1 is SGHRS and CDR2 YFSETQ.

This chain uses TRBV7-2 with TRBJ2-7; D perhaps matches TRBD2 (6 bases). Trimming took off 0 bases at V and 4 bases at J, with 10 bases between the two ends. The CDR3 runs to 14 residues. The germline gives CDR1 SGHTA, CDR2 FQGNSA. The CDR3 loop reads CASSLAGTSYEQYF. CDR3 DNA: TGTGCCAGCAGCTTAGCCGGGACTTCTTACGAGCAGTACTTC.

The chain carries TRBV6-1 and TRBJ1-1; 9 bases align to TRBD1. Per germline, CDR1 MNHNS and CDR2 SASEGT. This CDR3 is 14 amino acids long. V shed 8 bases, J shed 5 bases, and the junction held 9 bases outside the gene matches. The CDR3 DNA sequence: TGTGCCAGCTTTGAGGGGACAGGGAGGACTGAAGCTTTCTTT. Protein: CASFEGTGRTEAFF.